The following is a T cell receptor beta chain sequence with its context. Antigen: not known. This record comes from a study of STAT5B mutations in CD4+ large granular lymphocyte leukemia. Study results and caveats: Without HLA matching, higher CD4+ than CD8+ T-LGLL clonality could reflect small sample size. Top patient clones used TRBV06 genes more often: 8/27 versus 2/35 in controls. Approximately 25% of private leukemic clonotypes occurred rarely in other patients' non-leukemic repertoires.

J was trimmed by 4 bases and V by 1 base; bases with no gene match: 7. The CDR3 spans 16 residues. Germline CDR1 LNHDA, CDR2 SQIVND (reference sequence). This was a survey-level run. The data were produced by immunoSEQ multiplex PCR, yet TCRdb's version contains in-frame clones alone and is incomplete. Altogether about 9,600 clones are present, approximately 83% being singletons, with the ten largest covering roughly 62%. Input material: PBMCs. The rearrangement links TRBV19 to TRBJ2-3; 8 bases fit TRBD1. This TCR was sampled from a man in his 60s with CD4+ T-cell large granular lymphocyte leukemia. In nucleotides, the CDR3 is TGTGCCAGTAGTATAGGAGTGGCAGGGGGCTCAGATACGCAGTATTTT. Protein sequence: CASSIGVAGGSDTQYF. Full variable domain (remainder filled in from reference TRBV19 and TRBJ2-3): DGGITQSPKYLFRKEGQNVTLSCEQNLNHDAMYWYRQDPGQGLRLIYYSQIVNDFQKGDIAEGYSVSREKKESFPLTVTSAQKNPTAFYLCASSIGVAGGSDTQYFGPGTRLTVL.